The 4 T cell receptor beta chains presented below share a single source sample, sequenced in a study of OX40 agonist ivuxolimab in advanced cancers. Assay: immunoSEQ multiplex PCR; the TCRdb copy retains only in-frame clones and omits some. The table lists over 70,000 clones, around 80% of them singletons, with 5% to 6.5% in the top ten. The specimen was CD4+ or CD8+ T cells sorted from blood, collected in a trial of the OX40 agonist ivuxolimab. The receptors stem from an adult with an advanced solid tumor such as melanoma, head and neck, liver or kidney cancer.

This clone was detected ten times or more. The rearrangement joins TRBV6-5 to TRBJ1-5; 7 bases are a match to TRBD1. This CDR3 region has 14 residues. Per the germline V gene, CDR1 is MNHEY and CDR2 is SVGAGI. The V segment lost 6 bases and the J segment 3 bases; nucleotides outside the gene matches: 5. The CDR3 DNA is TGTGCCAGCAGCCTACAGGGGAACAATCAGCCCCAGCATTTT. Residues: CASSLQGNNQPQHF.

V is TRBV7-3 and J is TRBJ2-5, with D possibly TRBD1 on 5 matching bases. CDR1 and CDR2 from the germline V gene are SGHTA and FQGTGA. The CDR3 is made up of 13 amino acids. V was clipped by 6 bases and J by 5 bases, with 13 bases between them. Here the CDR3 reads CASSIRVGETQYF. Written as DNA, the CDR3 is TGTGCCAGCAGTATCAGGGTAGGGGAGACCCAGTACTTC.

This clone turned up a few times. The J gene is TRBJ2-5, the V gene TRBV27, with TRBD2 identical over 7 bases. Germline assignment: CDR1 MNHEY and CDR2 SMNVEV (reference sequence). The V and J ends lost 0 bases and 9 bases, in that order; junction bases with no gene match: 10. The CDR3 contains 15 residues. The DNA of the CDR3 is TGTGCCAGCAGTTTATCATTCTCGACCGGGAGGCCCCAGTACTTC. Translated: CASSLSFSTGRPQYF.

The chain joins TRBV10-3 to TRBJ2-7; tentatively, D is TRBD1 (5 bases). Germline loops: CDR1 ENHRY, CDR2 SYGVKD. CDR3 length: 11 residues. Trimming took 11 bases from V and 4 from J, leaving 12 bases between them. CDR3 nucleotide sequence: TGTGCCGTCGGCCCAGGGTACGAGCAGTACTTC. Protein sequence: CAVGPGYEQYF.